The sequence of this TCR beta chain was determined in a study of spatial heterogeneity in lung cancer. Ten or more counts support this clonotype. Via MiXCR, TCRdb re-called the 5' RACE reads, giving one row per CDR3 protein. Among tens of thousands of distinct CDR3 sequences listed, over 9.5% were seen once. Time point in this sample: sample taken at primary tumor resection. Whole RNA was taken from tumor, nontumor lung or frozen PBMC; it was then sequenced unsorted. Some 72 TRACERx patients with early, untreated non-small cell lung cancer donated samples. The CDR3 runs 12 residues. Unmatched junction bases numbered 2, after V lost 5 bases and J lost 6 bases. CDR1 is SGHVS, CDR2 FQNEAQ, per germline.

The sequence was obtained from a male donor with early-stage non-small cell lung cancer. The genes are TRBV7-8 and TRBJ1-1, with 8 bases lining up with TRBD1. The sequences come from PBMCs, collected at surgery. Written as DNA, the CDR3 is TGTGCCAGCAGCCTGACAGGGGCTGAAGCTTTCTTT. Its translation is CASSLTGAEAFF.